The 8 T cell receptor beta chains in this list originate from one sample, sequenced in a study of human T cells and chemical hapten exposure. Documented time point: patch test 1, 2 weeks after DPC sensitization. Regarding treatment: therapeutic diphenylcyclopropenone sensitization with weekly scalp DPC. TCRdb re-analysed the RACE reads in MiXCR, keeping a single row per CDR3 protein. The table lists 65,000 to 85,000 distinct CDR3 sequences, 10% to 13% of them singletons. The material was whole blood, obtained in connection with sensitization to the hapten diphenylcyclopropenone (DPC). These receptors were taken from a woman aged 50 to 60 with alopecia areata. Some clones in this sample may be carry-over from other donors' samples.

V and J are TRBV9 and TRBJ2-1; 7 nucleotides align to TRBD2. V lost 4 bases to trimming and J lost 10 bases; unmatched junction nucleotides: 11. Germline CDR1 is SGDLS and CDR2 is YYNGEE. The length of the CDR3 is 14 residues. The CDR3 reads CASSPILTRGEQFF. In DNA form, the CDR3 reads TGTGCCAGCAGCCCGATCTTGACGCGGGGGGAGCAGTTCTTC.

This clonotype was recorded a few times. The rearrangement links TRBV7-9 to TRBJ2-5; 9 bases are shared with TRBD1. Germline assignment: CDR1 SEHNR and CDR2 FQNEAQ (reference sequence). V lost 4 bases, J lost 4 bases, and 10 bases stayed unmatched. CDR3 length: 16 residues. For the CDR3, the DNA is TGTGCCAGCAGCTCGGCGGCACAGGGGGCGAGAGAGACCCAGTACTTC. It specifies CASSSAAQGARETQYF.

This clonotype was observed many times. The rearrangement joins TRBV14 to TRBJ2-3; D gene uncertain. The CDR3 is 14 residues long. Per germline, CDR1 SGHDN and CDR2 FVKESK. V was pared by 0 bases and J by 4 bases, with 8 bases between. CDR3 in amino acids: CASSQEGVPDTQYF. The CDR3 region has the DNA TGTGCCAGCAGCCAAGAAGGCGTCCCAGATACGCAGTATTTT.

This clonotype has a count of ten or more. The rearrangement uses TRBV28 and TRBJ2-4, with D hard to call. The CDR3 sequence is 13 residues long. Germline CDR1 MDHEN, CDR2 SYDVKM. V was cut by 6 bases and J by 0 bases, with 6 bases left in between. As DNA, the CDR3 is TGTGCCAGCAGGACCCTAGCCAAAAACATTCAGTACTTC. The encoded protein is CASRTLAKNIQYF.

The V and J genes are TRBV5-4 and TRBJ2-5, with 11 bases that match TRBD2. This CDR3 is built from 15 residues. Germline assignment: CDR1 SGHNT and CDR2 YYREEE (reference sequence). Trimming cost V 5 bases and J 2 bases; bases outside gene matches: 5. The chain's CDR3 is CASSMGLAAQETQYF. In DNA form, the CDR3 reads TGTGCCAGCAGTATGGGACTAGCGGCACAAGAGACCCAGTACTTC.

The table lists this clonotype with many counts. CDR3 DNA sequence: TGTGCCAGCAACGACCATACCAATCAGCCCCAGCATTTT. Amino acids: CASNDHTNQPQHF. The chain carries TRBV6-2 or TRBV6-3 and TRBJ1-5; no firm D call. Germline CDR1 and CDR2: MNHEY and SVGEGT. V was trimmed by 7 bases and J by 3 bases, leaving 10 bases between them. CDR3 length: 13 amino acids.

This clonotype came up many times. V is TRBV5-4 and J is TRBJ2-2; 11 bases agree with TRBD1. Trimming at V came to 3 bases and at J to 5 bases, leaving 6 bases not matched to a gene. The germline V gene has CDR1 SGHNT and CDR2 YYREEE (reference sequence). This CDR3 is built from 16 residues. The chain's CDR3 is CASSSGRDRGTGELFF. Here the CDR3 DNA reads TGTGCCAGCAGCTCCGGCCGGGACAGGGGGACCGGGGAGCTGTTTTTT. The whole variable domain, remainder taken from reference TRBV5-4 and TRBJ2-2, is ETGVTQSPTHLIKTRGQQVTLRCSSQSGHNTVSWYQQALGQGPQFIFQYYREEENGRGNFPPRFSGLQFPNYSSELNVNALELDDSALYLCASSSGRDRGTGELFFGEGSRLTVL.

The chain combines TRBV29-1 with TRBJ1-1; possible D gene TRBD1, 5 bases. This CDR3 spans 10 amino acids. CDR1 is SQVTM, CDR2 ANQGSEA, per germline. The V end lost 4 bases, the J end lost 11 bases, and 11 bases lay between the germline ends. Written as DNA, the CDR3 is TGCAGCGTTGGAGGGGTAGGCGCTTTCTTT. It is translated as CSVGGVGAFF. Combining the CDR3 with reference TRBV29-1 and TRBJ1-1 gives the whole variable domain SAVISQKPSRDICQRGTSLTIQCQVDSQVTMMFWYRQQPGQSLTLIATANQGSEATYESGFVIDKFPISRPNLTFSTLTVSNMSPEDSSIYLCSVGGVGAFFGQGTRLTVV.